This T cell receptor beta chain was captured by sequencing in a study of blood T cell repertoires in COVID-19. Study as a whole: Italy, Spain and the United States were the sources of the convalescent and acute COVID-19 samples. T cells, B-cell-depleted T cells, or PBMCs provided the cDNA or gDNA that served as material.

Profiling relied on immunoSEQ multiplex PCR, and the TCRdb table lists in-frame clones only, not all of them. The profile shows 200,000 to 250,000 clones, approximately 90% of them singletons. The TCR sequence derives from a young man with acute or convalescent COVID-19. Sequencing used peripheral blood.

CDR3 sequence reads: CASSPTSGTARGLYF. For the CDR3, the DNA is TGCGCCAGCAGCCCGACTAGCGGGACGGCGAGGGGGTTATACTTC. This chain uses TRBV4-1 with TRBJ2-7, with 11 bases identical to TRBD2. This CDR3 spans 15 amino acids. V gave up 4 bases and J gave up 13 bases; unmatched junction bases: 15. From germline, CDR1 is MGHRA and CDR2 YSYEKL.